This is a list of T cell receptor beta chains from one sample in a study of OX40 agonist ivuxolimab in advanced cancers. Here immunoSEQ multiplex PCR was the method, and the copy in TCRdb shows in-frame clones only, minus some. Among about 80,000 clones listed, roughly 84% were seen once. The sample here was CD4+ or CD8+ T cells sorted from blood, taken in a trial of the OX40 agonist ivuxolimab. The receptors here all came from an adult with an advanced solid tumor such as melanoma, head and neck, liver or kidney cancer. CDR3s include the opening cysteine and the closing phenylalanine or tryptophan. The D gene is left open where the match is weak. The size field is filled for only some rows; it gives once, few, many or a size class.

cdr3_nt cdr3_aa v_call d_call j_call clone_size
TGTGCCAGCAGCTCGAAACACCGGGACGGTCTCACAGATACGCAGTATTTT CASSSKHRDGLTDTQYF TRBV7-2 - TRBJ2-3 -
TGTGCCAGCAGCAAAATGGCAGGGGGGACAGATACGCAGTATTTT CASSKMAGGTDTQYF TRBV21-1 - TRBJ2-3 -
TGTGCTAGTGGTTTGTTAAGATCCCCTAGCGCAACGAGCACCGGGGAGCTGTTTTTT CASGLLRSPSATSTGELFF TRBV12-5 - TRBJ2-2 -
TGTGCCAGCAGTTTTGGGGGGGGAGGAAAGACCCAGTACTTC CASSFGGGGKTQYF TRBV27 TRBD2 TRBJ2-5 -
TGTGCTAGTGGGCTAGCGGGAGGGCCATATGAGCAGTTCTTC CASGLAGGPYEQFF TRBV12-5 TRBD2 TRBJ2-1 -
TGTGCCCGCCCCTACCCCCCGAACACCGGGGAGCTGTTTTTT CARPYPPNTGELFF TRBV2 - TRBJ2-2 -
TGTGCCAGCAGCGGGACTAGCGGAAACACCGGGGAGCTGTTTTTT CASSGTSGNTGELFF TRBV27 TRBD2 TRBJ2-2 -
TGTGCCAGCAGCTCCGACGGCAACTATGGCTACACCTTC CASSSDGNYGYTF TRBV11-2 - TRBJ1-2 -
TGCGCCAGCAGCCAATCCCAATCCGGGGAAAAACTGTTTTTT CASSQSQSGEKLFF TRBV4-1 - TRBJ1-4 -
TGTGCCAGCAGTGAAGCGGCAGAGATCTCCTACGAGCAGTACTTC CASSEAAEISYEQYF TRBV6-1 - TRBJ2-7 -
TGTGCCAGCAGTTATGGTTTGGGGCATGGGGAAAAACTGTTTTTT CASSYGLGHGEKLFF TRBV6-5 - TRBJ1-4 -
TGTGCCAGCAGTGACAATAGATATAGCAATCAGCCCCAGCATTTT CASSDNRYSNQPQHF TRBV6-1 - TRBJ1-5 once
TGTGCCAGCAGTGATGGCAGGGTCCACGAGCAGTACTTC CASSDGRVHEQYF TRBV2 - TRBJ2-7 -
TGTGCCAGTAGTATCCAAGCCGCTTCTAATGAGCAGTTCTTC CASSIQAASNEQFF TRBV19 - TRBJ2-1 -
TGTGCCAGCTCACCGCGACAGGTCCCGAGCTCCTACGAGCAGTACTTC CASSPRQVPSSYEQYF TRBV18 - TRBJ2-7 -
TGTGCCAGCAGCTTAGACCCCAATGAGCAGTTCTTC CASSLDPNEQFF TRBV11-2 - TRBJ2-1 -
TGTGCCAGCAGCCGACAGGGACTAGCCAAAAACATTCAGTACTTC CASSRQGLAKNIQYF TRBV7-9 - TRBJ2-4 -
TGCGCCAGCAGCCAAGTGTTAGGGCGGGCCCAGCATTTT CASSQVLGRAQHF TRBV4-1 - TRBJ1-5 -
TGTGCCAGCAGCCAACGGACAGTCATGAACACTGAAGCTTTCTTT CASSQRTVMNTEAFF TRBV7-9 - TRBJ1-1 few
TGTGCCAGCAGCATTTTTACCGGGACTATGGGCAATGAGCAGTTCTTC CASSIFTGTMGNEQFF TRBV5-4 TRBD2 TRBJ2-1 -
TGTGCCAGCAGCTTAGCAGGGGCTAATGAAAAACTGTTTTTT CASSLAGANEKLFF TRBV7-9 - TRBJ1-4 -
TGCACCAGCAGCCAGGACAGGGGGCTAAGGCAGCCCCAGCATTTT CTSSQDRGLRQPQHF TRBV1 - TRBJ1-5 -
TGTGCCAGCAGCCCCCCCTGGGCCTCCTACGAGCAGTACTTC CASSPPWASYEQYF TRBV28 - TRBJ2-7 once
TGTGCCAGCAGCTGGACAGCGGGCAGCCAAGAGACCCAGTACTTC CASSWTAGSQETQYF TRBV7-3 - TRBJ2-5 few
TGTGCCAGCAGTGAAGGGCTGGGGGAGACCCAGTACTTC CASSEGLGETQYF TRBV2 - TRBJ2-5 once
TGTGCCAGCAGCGTAGGGACTGGCATTTTTTCTGAGCAGTTCTTC CASSVGTGIFSEQFF TRBV9 - TRBJ2-1 -
TGTGCCAGCCAACCCGGGGACTATAACAATGAGCAGTTCTTC CASQPGDYNNEQFF TRBV18 TRBD2 TRBJ2-1 -
TGTGCCAGCAGAAACGGACCGAGCCACGAAAAACTGTTTTTT CASRNGPSHEKLFF TRBV28 - TRBJ1-4 -
TGTGCCAGCAGAGCAGGACTAGCTGTTCTAGCCAAAAACATTCAGTACTTC CASRAGLAVLAKNIQYF TRBV28 TRBD2 TRBJ2-4 -
TGTGCCAGCATTGCAGACCTTAACTATGGCTACACCTTC CASIADLNYGYTF TRBV6-1 - TRBJ1-2 -
TGTGCCAGCTCACAACAACGGACAGGGGATGGCTACACCTTC CASSQQRTGDGYTF TRBV18 TRBD1 TRBJ1-2 -
TGTGCCAGCAGATCGCGGGAGGACCCGGGTACCTACAATGAGCAGTTCTTC CASRSREDPGTYNEQFF TRBV4-2 TRBD2 TRBJ2-1 -
TGTGCCACCTCTCTGGGGGGAGTGAACACTGAAGCTTTCTTT CATSLGGVNTEAFF TRBV7-9 - TRBJ1-1 -
TGTGCCAGCAGCCCCAGGGCGGGCGGGGCCAACGTCCTGACTTTC CASSPRAGGANVLTF TRBV7-9 - TRBJ2-6 -
TGTGCCAGCAGCCAAGGATTACTAGCGGGAGTTGGGGAGCAGTACTTC CASSQGLLAGVGEQYF TRBV4-2 TRBD2 TRBJ2-7 -
TGTGCCAGCAGCTTGGTGGCAACGAACACTGAAGCTTTCTTT CASSLVATNTEAFF TRBV4-2 - TRBJ1-1 -
TGTGCCAGCAGTTTAGCGGGATACGGCTACACCTTC CASSLAGYGYTF TRBV28 - TRBJ1-2 once
TGTGCCAGCAGCGTAGAGACAGGACTGAACACCGGGGAGCTGTTTTTT CASSVETGLNTGELFF TRBV9 - TRBJ2-2 -
TGTGCCAGCAGAGCGACAGGGGAAGGCAACTATGGCTACACCTTC CASRATGEGNYGYTF TRBV27 TRBD1 TRBJ1-2 once
TGTGCCAGCACCGGGCCCCAAGCTAACTATGGCTACACCTTC CASTGPQANYGYTF TRBV6-5 - TRBJ1-2 -
TGTGCCATCAAGGCAGCCGAATACAATGAGCAGTTCTTC CAIKAAEYNEQFF TRBV10-3 - TRBJ2-1 -
TGTGCCAGCAGTTACAGGATAAACACCGGGGAGCTGTTTTTT CASSYRINTGELFF TRBV6-5 - TRBJ2-2 -
TGCAGCGTTGGGGCAACAGGGGGGGCCTTCGAGGTGGCCCAGTACTTC CSVGATGGAFEVAQYF TRBV29-1 - TRBJ2-5 -
TGTGCCAGCAGTACGAGAGGACAGGGGAACACTGAAGCTTTCTTT CASSTRGQGNTEAFF TRBV6-6 TRBD1 TRBJ1-1 -
TGTGCCAGCAGCTTAGACCTAGCGGGAGGGTCCTACGAGCAGTACTTC CASSLDLAGGSYEQYF TRBV5-4 TRBD2 TRBJ2-7 -
TGTGCCAGCAGTTACCGGGCCACGAGCTATGGCTACACCTTC CASSYRATSYGYTF TRBV6-5 - TRBJ1-2 -
TGTGCCAGCAGCTCGACAGGGGAAGGTTATGGCTACACCTTC CASSSTGEGYGYTF TRBV5-4 TRBD1 TRBJ1-2 -
TGTGCCAGCCGACGGGGCAATCAGCCCCAGCATTTT CASRRGNQPQHF TRBV27 - TRBJ1-5 -
TGTGCTAGTGGTTTGGGAAACAGGGGGCGTATCAATGAGCAGTTCTTC CASGLGNRGRINEQFF TRBV12-5 TRBD1 TRBJ2-1 -
TGTGCCAGTAGAGGAGGGAGGATGAACACCGGGGAGCTGTTTTTT CASRGGRMNTGELFF TRBV19 - TRBJ2-2 -
TGTGCCAGCAGCTCCCTAAAGGGGGCAGGTGGAAACACCATATATTTT CASSSLKGAGGNTIYF TRBV6-6 TRBD1 TRBJ1-3 -
TGTGCTAGTGGTTATGCATACAATGAGCAGTTCTTC CASGYAYNEQFF TRBV12-5 - TRBJ2-1 -
TGTGCCAGCAGTTACCCGGGACAACCCCCTTTTCAGCCCCAGCATTTT CASSYPGQPPFQPQHF TRBV6-6 - TRBJ1-5 -
TGTGCCAGTAGTACTCACCCGGGACAGGGCCCCGGGACCCAGTACTTC CASSTHPGQGPGTQYF TRBV19 TRBD1 TRBJ2-5 -